Presented here are 8 T cell receptor beta chains from one specimen sequenced in a study of CD8 T cells in Susac syndrome. RNA in amounts of roughly 0.5 to 1 ug was reverse transcribed with random hexamers. TCRdb reprocessed the immunoSEQ multiplex PCR reads via MiXCR and lists one record per CDR3 protein. The data hold 110,000 or so distinct CDR3 sequences, with less than 95% observed a single time. The specimen was CD4+ T cells from PBMCs. The receptor source for this set is a human donor in good health.

The gene calls are TRBV29-1 and TRBJ2-3, with TRBD2 matching 7 bases. Germline CDR1 and CDR2: SQVTM and ANQGSEA. The ends lost 7 bases at V and 4 bases at J; junction bases unmatched: 14. The CDR3 covers 15 residues. This CDR3 reads CSARTAGLGADTQYF. The CDR3 nucleotides are TGCAGCGCCCGAACCGCAGGACTAGGGGCAGATACGCAGTATTTT.

This chain links TRBV29-1 with TRBJ1-1; tentatively, D is TRBD1 (6 bases). Germline CDR1 SQVTM, CDR2 ANQGSEA. V was trimmed by 8 bases and J by 0 bases, leaving 13 bases between them. The CDR3 extends over 13 amino acids. CDR3 protein: CSSRGGLNTEAFF. CDR3 in DNA: TGCAGCTCTCGCGGGGGGCTGAACACTGAAGCTTTCTTT.

The chain is built from TRBV7-2 and TRBJ2-7; no clear D gene. Trimming cost V 4 bases and J 1 base, with 11 bases left between them. The CDR3 has 14 residues. Germline CDR1 reads SGHTA; CDR2 reads FQGNSA. The CDR3 DNA reads as TGTGCCAGCAGCTCACTGCCAGGATCCTACGAGCAGTACTTC. Translating gives CASSSLPGSYEQYF.

V and J are TRBV19 and TRBJ1-1; 7 nucleotides match TRBD1. The CDR3 loop spans 16 amino acids. V shed 3 bases and J 4 bases; nucleotides not matched to a gene: 11. Germline CDR1 LNHDA, CDR2 SQIVND (reference sequence). The CDR3: CASSMSAGGRSTEAFF. The CDR3, as DNA: TGTGCCAGTAGTATGTCGGCAGGGGGTAGGAGCACTGAAGCTTTCTTT.

The genes are TRBV27 and TRBJ2-2; no definite D call. Germline CDR1 is MNHEY and CDR2 is SMNVEV (reference sequence). V lost 2 bases, J lost 0 bases, and 7 bases lay in between. The CDR3 runs 15 residues. CDR3 DNA sequence: TGTGCCAGCAGTTTAGGTGTCGCGAACACCGGGGAGCTGTTTTTT. It specifies CASSLGVANTGELFF.

The CDR3 here is CATNNPITGELFF. In DNA form, the CDR3 reads TGTGCCACCAATAACCCCATCACCGGGGAGCTGTTTTTT. The chain links TRBV6-1 to TRBJ2-2; D is undetermined. CDR3 length: 13 amino acids. V shed 10 bases and J shed 4 bases, with 13 bases lying between them. From germline, CDR1 is MNHNS and CDR2 SASEGT.

The chain carries TRBV14 and TRBJ2-1, with unresolved D. The V gene lost 1 base and the J gene lost 8 bases, with 3 bases spanning the gap. This CDR3 is 11 amino acids long. Germline CDR1 reads SGHDN; CDR2 reads FVKESK. CDR3 protein: CASSQAYEQFF. The DNA for the CDR3 is TGTGCCAGCAGCCAAGCCTATGAGCAGTTCTTC. The variable domain in full, completed from reference TRBV14 and TRBJ2-1, reads EAGVTQFPSHSVIEKGQTVTLRCDPISGHDNLYWYRRVMGKEIKFLLHFVKESKQDESGMPNNRFLAERTGGTYSTLKVQPAELEDSGVYFCASSQAYEQFFGPGTRLTVL.

CDR3 residues: CASSLTGSGQRKHF. In DNA form, the CDR3 reads TGTGCCAGCAGCTTGACTGGTTCGGGACAGCGGAAACACTTT. The chain uses TRBV5-8 and TRBJ1-6; 7 bases match TRBD1. The CDR3 consists of 14 residues. The J segment lost 19 bases and the V segment lost 1 base, leaving 14 bases of the junction unmatched. The V gene's germline CDR1 is SGHTS and CDR2 YDEGEE.